This T cell receptor (beta chain) was captured in a study of T cell repertoires in cytomegalovirus infection. Study information: Both recently identified HLA-C-restricted and well-studied HLA-B-restricted CMV epitopes were used in the study.

MiXCR, run by TCRdb on the reads, gives a single entry per CDR3 protein. Seen here are about 110,000 distinct CDR3 sequences, about 30% observed once, and the top ten hold roughly three quarters. Findings and limits, study-wide: HLA-C-restricted CMV-specific TCR beta clonotypes were dominant in the ex vivo response.

Germline CDR1 is SGDLS and CDR2 is YYNGEE. The CDR3 totals 13 residues. Trimming cost V 2 bases and J 8 bases, with 11 bases left between them. This clonotype has more than one count but fewer than ten. The antigen is undetermined. The TCR was taken from a human donor in good health (CMV status not recorded). Some clones in this sample may be carry-over from other donors' samples. The gene calls are TRBV9 and TRBJ2-4; no firm D call. The sample here was CD8+ T cells from cultured PBMCs, taken from culture after CMV antigen stimulation. CDR3 amino acids: CASSVYDIDIQYF. Here the CDR3 DNA reads TGTGCCAGCAGCGTCTACGATATCGACATTCAGTACTTC.